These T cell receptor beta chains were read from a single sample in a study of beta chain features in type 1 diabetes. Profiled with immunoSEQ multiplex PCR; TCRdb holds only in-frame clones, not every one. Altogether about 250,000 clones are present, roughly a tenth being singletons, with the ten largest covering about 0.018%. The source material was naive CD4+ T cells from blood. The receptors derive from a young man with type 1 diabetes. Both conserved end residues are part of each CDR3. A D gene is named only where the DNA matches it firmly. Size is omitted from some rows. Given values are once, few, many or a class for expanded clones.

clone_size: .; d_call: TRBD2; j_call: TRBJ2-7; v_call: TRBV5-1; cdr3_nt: TGCGCCAGCAGCTATGGACTAGCGGGGGGGCCGTACGAGCAGTACTTC; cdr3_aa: CASSYGLAGGPYEQYF
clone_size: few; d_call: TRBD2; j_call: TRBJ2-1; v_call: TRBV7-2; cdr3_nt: TGTGCCAGCAGCGCTCCGACTAGCGGGGGGGCTCATGAGCAGTTCTTC; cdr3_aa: CASSAPTSGGAHEQFF
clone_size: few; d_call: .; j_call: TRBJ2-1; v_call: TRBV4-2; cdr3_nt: TGTGCCAGCAGCCAAGATAGGAGGGTCTCCTACAATGAGCAGTTCTTC; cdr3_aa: CASSQDRRVSYNEQFF
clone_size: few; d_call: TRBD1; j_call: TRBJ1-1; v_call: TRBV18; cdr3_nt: TGTGCCAGCTCACCAATGGACAGGGATACTGAAGCTTTCTTT; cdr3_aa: CASSPMDRDTEAFF
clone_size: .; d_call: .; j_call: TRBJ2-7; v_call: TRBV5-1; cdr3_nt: TGCGCCAGCAGCTTGGACAGGGTCCCCTCCTACGAGCAGTACTTC; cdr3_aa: CASSLDRVPSYEQYF
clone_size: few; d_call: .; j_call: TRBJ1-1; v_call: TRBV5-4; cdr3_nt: TGTGCCAGCAGCATACAGCTACTGAACACTGAAGCTTTCTTT; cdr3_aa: CASSIQLLNTEAFF
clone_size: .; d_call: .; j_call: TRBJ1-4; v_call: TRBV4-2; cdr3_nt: TGTGCCAGCAGCTCTGCAACTAATGAAAAACTGTTTTTT; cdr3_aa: CASSSATNEKLFF
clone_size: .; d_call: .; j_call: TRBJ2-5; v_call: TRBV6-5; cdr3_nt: TGTGCCAGCAGTGGCCTCCGGACTCACGAAGAGACCCAGTACTTC; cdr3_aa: CASSGLRTHEETQYF
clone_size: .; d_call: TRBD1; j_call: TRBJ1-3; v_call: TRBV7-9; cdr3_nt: TGTGCCAGCAGCCTTACAGGGGATGGAAACACCATATATTTT; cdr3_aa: CASSLTGDGNTIYF
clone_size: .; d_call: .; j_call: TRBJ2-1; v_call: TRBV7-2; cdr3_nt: TGTGCCAGCAGCCCCGCACTAGTGAACAATGAGCAGTTCTTC; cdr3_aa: CASSPALVNNEQFF
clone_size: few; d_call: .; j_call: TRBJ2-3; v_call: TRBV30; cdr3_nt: TGTGCCTGTGAGCTGTCTGATACGCAGTATTTT; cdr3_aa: CACELSDTQYF
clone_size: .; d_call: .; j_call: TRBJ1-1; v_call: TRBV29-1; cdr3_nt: TGCAGCGTTAACAGGGTAAACACTGAAGCTTTCTTT; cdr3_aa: CSVNRVNTEAFF
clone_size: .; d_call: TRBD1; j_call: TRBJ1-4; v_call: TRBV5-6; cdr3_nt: TGTGCCAGCATCCAGCAGGGGGCGCGTGAAAAACTGTTTTTT; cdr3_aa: CASIQQGAREKLFF
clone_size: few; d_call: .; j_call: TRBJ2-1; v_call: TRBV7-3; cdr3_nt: TGTGCCAGCAGCTTAGTCGGGGGAGTTTACAATGAGCAGTTCTTC; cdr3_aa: CASSLVGGVYNEQFF
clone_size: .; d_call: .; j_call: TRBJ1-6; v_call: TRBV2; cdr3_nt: TGTGCCAGCAGTGGGGCCACACAAGGTGGTTCACCCCTCCACTTT; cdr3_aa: CASSGATQGGSPLHF
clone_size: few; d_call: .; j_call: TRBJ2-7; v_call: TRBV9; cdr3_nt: TGTGCCAGCAGCGGGGGCAGCCTCTACGAGCAGTACTTC; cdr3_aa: CASSGGSLYEQYF
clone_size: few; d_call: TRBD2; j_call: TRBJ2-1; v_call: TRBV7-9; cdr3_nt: TGTGCCAGCAGCCCCGGACTAGCGGGGGCCATCTACAATGAGCAGTTCTTC; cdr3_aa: CASSPGLAGAIYNEQFF
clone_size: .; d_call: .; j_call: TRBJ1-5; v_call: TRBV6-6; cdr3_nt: TGTGCCAGCAGTTACCAGGGGCGCAATCAGCCCCAGCATTTT; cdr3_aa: CASSYQGRNQPQHF
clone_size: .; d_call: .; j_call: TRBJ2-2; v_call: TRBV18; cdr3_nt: TGTGCCAGCTCACCATGGGTACAGGGCACCGGGGAGCTGTTTTTT; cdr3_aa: CASSPWVQGTGELFF
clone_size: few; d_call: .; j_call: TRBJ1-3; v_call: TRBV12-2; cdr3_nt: TGTGCAAGTCGCTCGCCGACCGGGACAGGGGAAAGGGACACCATATATTTT; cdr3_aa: CASRSPTGTGERDTIYF
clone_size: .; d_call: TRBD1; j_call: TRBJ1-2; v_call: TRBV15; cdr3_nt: TGTGCCACCAGCAGAGGACAGGGTCTCAACTATGGCTACACCTTC; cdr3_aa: CATSRGQGLNYGYTF
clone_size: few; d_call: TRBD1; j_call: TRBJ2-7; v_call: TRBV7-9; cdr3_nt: TGTGCCAGCAGGAGGGACAGTGGGGAGCAGTACTTC; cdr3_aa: CASRRDSGEQYF
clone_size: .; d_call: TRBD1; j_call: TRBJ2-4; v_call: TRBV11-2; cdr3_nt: TGTGCCAGCAGCATCGACAGGGGGCACATTCAGTACTTC; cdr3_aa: CASSIDRGHIQYF
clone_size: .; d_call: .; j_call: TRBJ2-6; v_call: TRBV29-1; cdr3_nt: TGCAGCGTTACAGGGTCGGGGGGGGCCAACGTCCTGACTTTC; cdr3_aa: CSVTGSGGANVLTF
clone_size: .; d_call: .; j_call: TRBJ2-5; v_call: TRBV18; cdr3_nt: TGTGCCAGCTCACCTGACTTCCAAGAGACCCAGTACTTC; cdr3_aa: CASSPDFQETQYF
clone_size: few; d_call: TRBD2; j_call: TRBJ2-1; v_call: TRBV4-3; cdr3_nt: TGCGCCAGCAGCCAAGGACTAGCGGGGGGAGTTGAGCAGTTCTTC; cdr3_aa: CASSQGLAGGVEQFF
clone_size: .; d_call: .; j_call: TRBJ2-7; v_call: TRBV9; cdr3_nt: TGTGCCAGCAGCGTAGAGCCGGGGGTGCCCTACGAGCAGTACTTC; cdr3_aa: CASSVEPGVPYEQYF
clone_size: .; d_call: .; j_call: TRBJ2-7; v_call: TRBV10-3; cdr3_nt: TGTGCCATCAGTGTCGTCAAAGAGGGCGAGCAGTACTTC; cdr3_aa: CAISVVKEGEQYF
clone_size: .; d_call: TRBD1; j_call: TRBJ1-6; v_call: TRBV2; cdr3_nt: TGTGCCATCGTGGGACAGGGGGGTTCACCCCTCCACTTT; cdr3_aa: CAIVGQGGSPLHF
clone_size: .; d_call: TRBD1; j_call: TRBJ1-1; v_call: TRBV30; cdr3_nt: TGTGCCTGGGCCGGGACAGCTATCTTGAACACTGAAGCTTTCTTT; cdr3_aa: CAWAGTAILNTEAFF
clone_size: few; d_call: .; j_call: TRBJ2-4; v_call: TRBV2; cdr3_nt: TGTGCCAGCAGCAACATACACATTCAGTACTTC; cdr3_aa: CASSNIHIQYF
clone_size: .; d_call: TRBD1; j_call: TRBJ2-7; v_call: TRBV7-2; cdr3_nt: TGTGCCAGCAGCAGAGGCGGGACAGGGTCCTACGAGCAGTACTTC; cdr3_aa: CASSRGGTGSYEQYF